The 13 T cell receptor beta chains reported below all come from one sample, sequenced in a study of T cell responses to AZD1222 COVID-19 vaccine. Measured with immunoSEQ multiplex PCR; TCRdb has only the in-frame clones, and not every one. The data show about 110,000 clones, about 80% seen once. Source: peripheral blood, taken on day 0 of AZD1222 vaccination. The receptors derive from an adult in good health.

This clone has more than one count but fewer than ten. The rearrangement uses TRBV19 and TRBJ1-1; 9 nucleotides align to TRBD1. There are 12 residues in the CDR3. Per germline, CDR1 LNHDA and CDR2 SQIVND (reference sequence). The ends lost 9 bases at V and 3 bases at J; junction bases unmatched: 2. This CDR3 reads CASGTGYTEAFF. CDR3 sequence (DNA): TGTGCCAGCGGGACAGGGTACACTGAAGCTTTCTTT.

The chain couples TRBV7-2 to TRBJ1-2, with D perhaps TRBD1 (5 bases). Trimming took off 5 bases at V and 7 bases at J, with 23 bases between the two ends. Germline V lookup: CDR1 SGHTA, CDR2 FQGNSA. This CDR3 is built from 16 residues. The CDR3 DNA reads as TGTGCCAGCAGCAACTACATCGGGCCCGCCGGGGGTGGCTACACCTTC. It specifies CASSNYIGPAGGGYTF.

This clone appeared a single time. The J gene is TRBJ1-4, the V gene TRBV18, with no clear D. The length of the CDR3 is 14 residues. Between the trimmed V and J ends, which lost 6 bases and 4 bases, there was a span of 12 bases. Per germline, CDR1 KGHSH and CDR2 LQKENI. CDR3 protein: CASSPSNGNEKLFF. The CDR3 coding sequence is TGTGCCAGCTCTCCGTCCAATGGTAATGAAAAACTGTTTTTT.

The CDR3 DNA reads TGTGCCAGCAGCTTGGTTGGGGAAAATCAGCCCCAGCATTTT. This translates into CASSLVGENQPQHF. The V gene is TRBV5-4, the J gene TRBJ1-5; D is unclear. This CDR3 contains 14 residues. The germline V gene encodes CDR1 SGHNT and CDR2 YYREEE (reference sequence). Trimming removed 0 bases from V and 4 bases from J, with 8 bases in between.

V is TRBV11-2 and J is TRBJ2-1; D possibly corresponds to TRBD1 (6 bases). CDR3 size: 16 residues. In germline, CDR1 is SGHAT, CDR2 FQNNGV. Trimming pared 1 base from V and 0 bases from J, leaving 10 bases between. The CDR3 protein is CASSLVTRGSYNEQFF. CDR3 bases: TGTGCCAGCAGCTTAGTCACCAGGGGCTCCTACAATGAGCAGTTCTTC.

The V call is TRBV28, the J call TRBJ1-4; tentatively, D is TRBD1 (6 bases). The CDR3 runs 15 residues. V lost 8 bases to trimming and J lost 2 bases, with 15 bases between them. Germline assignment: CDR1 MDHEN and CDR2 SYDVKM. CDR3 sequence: CASQGGSATNEKLFF. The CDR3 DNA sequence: TGTGCCAGCCAAGGGGGGTCGGCGACTAATGAAAAACTGTTTTTT. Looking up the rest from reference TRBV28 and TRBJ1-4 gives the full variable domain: DVKVTQSSRYLVKRTGEKVFLECVQDMDHENMFWYRQDPGLGLRLIYFSYDVKMKEKGDIPEGYSVSREKKERFSLILESASTNQTSMYLCASQGGSATNEKLFFGSGTQLSVL.

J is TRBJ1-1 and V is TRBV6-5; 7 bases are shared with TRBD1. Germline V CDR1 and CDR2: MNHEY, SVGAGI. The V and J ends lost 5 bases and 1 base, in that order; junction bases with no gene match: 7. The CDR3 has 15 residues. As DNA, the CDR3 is TGTGCCAGCAGTACCCGACAGGGTTGGAACACTGAAGCTTTCTTT. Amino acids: CASSTRQGWNTEAFF.

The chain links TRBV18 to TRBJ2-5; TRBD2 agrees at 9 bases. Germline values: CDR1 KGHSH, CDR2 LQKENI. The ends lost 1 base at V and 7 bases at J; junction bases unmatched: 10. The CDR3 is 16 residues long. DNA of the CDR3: TGTGCCAGCTCACCACAGCGGGGGGTCCTCCCGGGGACCCAGTACTTC. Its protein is CASSPQRGVLPGTQYF.

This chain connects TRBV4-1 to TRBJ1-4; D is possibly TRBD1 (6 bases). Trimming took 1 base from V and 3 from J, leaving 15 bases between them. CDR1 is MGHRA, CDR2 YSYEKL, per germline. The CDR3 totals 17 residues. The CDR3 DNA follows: TGCGCCAGCAGCCAAGGCAGGGGAGTCGAGGCTAATGAAAAACTGTTTTTT. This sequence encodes CASSQGRGVEANEKLFF.

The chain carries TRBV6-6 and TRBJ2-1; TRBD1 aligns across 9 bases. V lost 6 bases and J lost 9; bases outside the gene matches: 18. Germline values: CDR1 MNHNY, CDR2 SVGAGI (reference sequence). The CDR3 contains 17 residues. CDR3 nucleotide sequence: TGTGCCAGCAGCCGAGACGTACAGGGGGCTTTGAGAGGTGAGCAGTTCTTC. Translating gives CASSRDVQGALRGEQFF.

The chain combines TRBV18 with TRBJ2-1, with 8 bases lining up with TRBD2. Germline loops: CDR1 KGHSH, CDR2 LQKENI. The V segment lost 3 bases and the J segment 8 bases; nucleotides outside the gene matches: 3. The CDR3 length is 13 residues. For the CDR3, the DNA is TGTGCCAGCTCACCCCCGGGACTAGATGAGCAGTTCTTC. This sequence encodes CASSPPGLDEQFF.

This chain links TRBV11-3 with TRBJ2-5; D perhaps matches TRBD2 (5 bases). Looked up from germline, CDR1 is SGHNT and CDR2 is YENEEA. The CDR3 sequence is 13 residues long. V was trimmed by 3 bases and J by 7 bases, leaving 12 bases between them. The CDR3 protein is CASSFTLRGTQYF. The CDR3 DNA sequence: TGTGCCAGCAGCTTCACTCTCCGGGGGACCCAGTACTTC.

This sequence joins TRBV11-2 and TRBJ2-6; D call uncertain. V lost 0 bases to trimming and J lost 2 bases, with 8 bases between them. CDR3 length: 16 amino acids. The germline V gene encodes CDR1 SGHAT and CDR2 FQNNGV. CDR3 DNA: TGTGCCAGCAGCTTAGATCGTGTCGCTGGGGCCAACGTCCTGACTTTC. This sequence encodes CASSLDRVAGANVLTF.